This T cell receptor beta chain was documented in a study of patients with pleural tuberculosis (dated by TCRdb to the mid-2010s). This clonotype is regarded as medium-sized (0.01 to 0.1%). The antigen it recognizes is unknown. Base quality data are lacking; no much larger clone is found one base away. The instrument given in TCRdb is Illumina Genome Analyzer IIx. TCRdb reprocessed the public reads (quality trimming at Q25 with fastp, clone calling with MiXCR) and kept in-frame beta chains. Here each entry gathers all rows of one CDR3 protein and keeps the most common genes and DNA. For this sample the table gives 25,000 to 35,000 distinct CDR3 sequences, of which approximately 20% were detected only once. The ten largest account for roughly 3.6% of the sample. The sample comprised peripheral blood. This sequence originates from a human donor with pleural tuberculosis.

The nucleotide sequence reads as follows: TGCAGTGCTTCCTCTCCGTCGCTAGCGGGGTTGGATACGCAGTATTTT. This translates into CSASSPSLAGLDTQYF. The rearrangement combines TRBV20-1 with TRBJ2-3; the junction holds 9 bases that match TRBD2. The CDR1 and CDR2 encoded by the germline V gene (reference sequence) are DFQATT and SNEGSKA. Germline trimming amounts to 5 bases on V and 6 bases on J, with 15 as the count of junction bases outside the gene matches. The CDR3 starts with the cysteine, ends with the phenylalanine, and has 16 residues. Only CDR3 DNA remains: 48 bases, in frame from the first base.